This T cell receptor beta chain was observed in a study of monozygotic twins with inflammatory bowel disease. Total RNA, at 3500 ng, went into every TCR library. TCRdb re-called the 5' RACE reads; every CDR3 protein appears as one record, without DNA. The sample table includes around 450,000 distinct CDR3 sequences. With regard to this clonotype: The antigen is undetermined.

General study results and limits: For IBD, no single strong associated signal or clonotype was supported. Fewer clonotypes were shared with others by IBD patients than by healthy twins, especially with disease activity.

Sequenced input: blood. The clonotype originates from a human donor with ulcerative colitis or Crohn's disease, or a healthy co-twin of an affected twin (not recorded which).

This CDR3 reads CAISESRTDLYGYTF. V gene TRBV10-3 combines with J gene TRBJ1-2. CDR1 is ENHRY, CDR2 SYGVKD, per germline. The CDR3 runs 15 residues.